This T cell receptor beta chain was documented in a study of blood T cell repertoires in COVID-19. Overall study context: The study drew acute and convalescent COVID-19 samples from the United States, Italy and Spain.

Trimming removed 1 base from V and 5 bases from J, with 4 bases in between. Germline CDR1 reads SGHDT; CDR2 reads YYEEEE. CDR3 length equals 12 residues. Original processing methods: Nucleated cell counts were estimated from reference gene primer amplification. Sequenced by immunoSEQ multiplex PCR; TCRdb stores in-frame clones only, minus some. The DNA was the basis for D and trimming; V, J and clone size are from that table. The sample lists approximately 130,000 clones, 85% to 90% seen once, with 7.6% in the top ten. This chain links TRBV5-6 with TRBJ1-5, with D uncertain. The TCR originated in a man in his fifties with acute or convalescent COVID-19. The sequenced sample consisted of peripheral blood. Here the CDR3 reads CASSLFDQPQHF. The CDR3 coding sequence is TGTGCCAGCAGCTTGTTCGATCAGCCCCAGCATTTT. Based on the CDR3 plus reference TRBV5-6 and TRBJ1-5, the full variable domain is DAGVTQSPTHLIKTRGQQVTLRCSPKSGHDTVSWYQQALGQGPQFIFQYYEEEERQRGNFPDRFSGHQFPNYSSELNVNALLLGDSALYLCASSLFDQPQHFGDGTRLSIL.